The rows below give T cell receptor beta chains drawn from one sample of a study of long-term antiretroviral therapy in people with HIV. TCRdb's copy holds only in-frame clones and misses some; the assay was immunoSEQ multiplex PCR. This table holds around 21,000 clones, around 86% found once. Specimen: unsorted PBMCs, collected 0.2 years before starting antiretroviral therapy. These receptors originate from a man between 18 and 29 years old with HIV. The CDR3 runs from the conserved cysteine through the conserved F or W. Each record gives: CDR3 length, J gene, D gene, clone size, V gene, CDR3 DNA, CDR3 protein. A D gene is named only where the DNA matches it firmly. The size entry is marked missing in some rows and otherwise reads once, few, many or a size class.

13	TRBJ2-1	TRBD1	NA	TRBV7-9	TGTGCCAGCAGCCGACAGGGGGGGGATGAGCAGTTCTTC	CASSRQGGDEQFF
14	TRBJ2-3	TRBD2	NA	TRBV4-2	TGTGCCAGCAGCCAGCGGGAGGTAGTGGATACGCAGTATTTT	CASSQREVVDTQYF
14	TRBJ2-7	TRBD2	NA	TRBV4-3	TGCGCCAGCAGCCAAGCGGAGCGGGGGTTAGAGCAGTACTTC	CASSQAERGLEQYF
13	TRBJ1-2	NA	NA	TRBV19	TGTGCCACTGAGGGATCGGCGAACTATGGCTACACCTTC	CATEGSANYGYTF
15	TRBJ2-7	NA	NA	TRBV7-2	TGTGCCAGCAGCTTAGAGGCTAGCGTGTCCTACGAGCAGTACTTC	CASSLEASVSYEQYF
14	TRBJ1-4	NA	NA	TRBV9	TGTGCCAGCAGCGCGGGCGGAGGTGCGGAAAAACTGTTTTTT	CASSAGGGAEKLFF
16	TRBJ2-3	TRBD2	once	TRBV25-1	TGTGCCAGCAGTGATCTAGCGGGAGGGCAGAAAGATACGCAGTATTTT	CASSDLAGGQKDTQYF
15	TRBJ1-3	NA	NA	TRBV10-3	TGTGCCATCAGTGAGTCGGGGGGGCATGGAAACACCATATATTTT	CAISESGGHGNTIYF
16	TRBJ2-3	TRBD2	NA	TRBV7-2	TGTGCCAGCAGCCCCTTGAGGCTAGCGGGAACAGATACGCAGTATTTT	CASSPLRLAGTDTQYF
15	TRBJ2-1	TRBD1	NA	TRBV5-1	TGCGCCAGCAGCTTGGGGACAGGGGGAACCAATGAGCAGTTCTTC	CASSLGTGGTNEQFF
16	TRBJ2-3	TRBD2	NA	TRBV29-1	TGCAGCGTGGAAACTAGCGGGGACGATTTCACAGATACGCAGTATTTT	CSVETSGDDFTDTQYF
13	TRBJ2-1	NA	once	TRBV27	TGTGCCAGCATAAGTTTCAGCGGTAATGAGCAGTTCTTC	CASISFSGNEQFF